The sequence of this T cell receptor beta chain was determined in a study of OX40 agonist ivuxolimab in advanced cancers. Sequenced by immunoSEQ multiplex PCR; TCRdb stores in-frame clones only, minus some. In the table there are around 97,000 clones, around 80% of which are singletons. The germline V and J ends were trimmed by 7 bases and 4 bases, with 19 bases remaining between them. This CDR3 is 15 amino acids long. CDR1 is SEHNR and CDR2 is FQNEAQ in the germline V gene (reference sequence). Study conclusions and caveats: CD4+ T cells averaged fewer expanded clones than CD8+ T cells. CD4+ and CD8+ blood T cells expanded clonally by week 6 at 0.1 to 3.0 mg/kg.

Comment on this clone: No antigen is known for it.

Systemic immunosuppression or a history of autoimmune disease excluded patients. On cycle 4 day 1 and cycle 7 day 1, as well as at baseline, blood was sampled. V gene TRBV7-9 combines with J gene TRBJ1-1; the D is unclear. The receptor comes from an adult with an advanced solid tumor such as melanoma, head and neck, liver or kidney cancer. The sequencing used CD4+ or CD8+ T cells sorted from blood, collected in a trial of the OX40 agonist ivuxolimab. CDR3 residues: CASTSARLEGTEAFF. The CDR3 DNA reads as TGTGCCAGCACCTCAGCTCGGTTAGAGGGCACTGAAGCTTTCTTT.